This is a list of T cell receptor beta chains from one sample in a study of T cell responses to AZD1222 COVID-19 vaccine. TCRdb's table, derived via immunoSEQ multiplex PCR, lists solely in-frame clones and lacks some. The table includes around 80,000 clones, about 88% detected once. Specimen: peripheral blood, collected on day 0 of AZD1222 vaccination. Every receptor here comes from an adult in good health. Each CDR3 is given with its conserved first and last residue. Fields, in order: J gene, V gene, D gene, clone size, CDR3 DNA, CDR3 protein. The D gene is left open where the match is weak. Clone size is not always given. Where it is, it says once, few, many or a class for expanded clones.

TRBJ1-5,TRBV24-1,-,few,TGTGCCACCAGTGATAGGAGAACCCGGGGGCCCCAGCATTTT,CATSDRRTRGPQHF
TRBJ1-6,TRBV28,-,-,TGTGCCAGCAGTTTGATCCGGGAGGATGGAGCCCTAGGAAGGTCACCCCTCCACTTT,CASSLIREDGALGRSPLHF
TRBJ2-4,TRBV28,-,-,TGTGCCAGCAGTTTACATGTGAGTTTAGCCAAAAACATTCAGTACTTC,CASSLHVSLAKNIQYF
TRBJ1-3,TRBV10-1,-,-,TGCGCCAGCAGTGAGTCTGGGAGAAACACCATATATTTT,CASSESGRNTIYF
TRBJ2-3,TRBV13,TRBD2,-,TGTGCCAGCAGCTTAGCCCCCCTAGCGGGGGCCTTCACAGATACGCAGTATTTT,CASSLAPLAGAFTDTQYF
TRBJ2-6,TRBV6-5,-,-,TGTGCCAGCAGTTACTCCCCCGGGGCCAACGTCCTGACTTTC,CASSYSPGANVLTF
TRBJ1-5,TRBV6-5,TRBD1,-,TGTGCCAGCAGTACAGGGGCAGGGGACCAGCCCCAGCATTTT,CASSTGAGDQPQHF
TRBJ1-1,TRBV19,TRBD1,-,TGTGCCAGTAGTATTTCAGGGGGCAACACTGAAGCTTTCTTT,CASSISGGNTEAFF
TRBJ1-5,TRBV28,-,-,TGTGCCAGCAGGTCAGGGGATACGGGCAATCAGCCCCAGCATTTT,CASRSGDTGNQPQHF
TRBJ1-6,TRBV2,TRBD1,once,TGTGCCAGCACCGAGGGGACAGGGAGGAATAATTCACCCCTCCACTTT,CASTEGTGRNNSPLHF
TRBJ2-1,TRBV20-1,-,-,TGCAGTGCCCGGGCCGACAATGAGCAGTTCTTC,CSARADNEQFF
TRBJ2-1,TRBV3-1/TRBV3-2,TRBD2,-,TGTGCCCGCAGGTCCGGAGGCGGGGGGGGTTCCTACAATGAGCAGTTCTTC,CARRSGGGGGSYNEQFF
TRBJ2-7,TRBV20-1,-,-,TGCAGTGCTAGTCGGGGTCGAGACGAGCAGTACTTC,CSASRGRDEQYF
TRBJ2-3,TRBV28,-,-,TGTGCCGGCGGCGGGGTTGGTACGCAGTATTTT,CAGGGVGTQYF
TRBJ1-2,TRBV6-1,-,-,TGTGCCAGCAGTGAGGCGGGGACGGCGGGGTATGGCTACACCTTC,CASSEAGTAGYGYTF
TRBJ2-5,TRBV4-1,TRBD1,-,TGCGCCAGCAGCCAGAACAGGGGTGGCGAGACCCAGTACTTC,CASSQNRGGETQYF
TRBJ1-5,TRBV6-6,-,-,TGTGCCAGCAGTTACCCCCAGTCCCGGGGACAGCCCCAGCATTTT,CASSYPQSRGQPQHF
TRBJ1-1,TRBV27,-,-,TGTGCCAGCAGTACCGTTGTGAGCCAGCCTGAAGCTTTCTTT,CASSTVVSQPEAFF
TRBJ2-1,TRBV19,-,-,TGTGCCAGTAGTATAGATGGCCGGACCCACAATGAGCAGTTCTTC,CASSIDGRTHNEQFF
TRBJ2-7,TRBV6-5,-,-,TGTGCCAGCAGCCATGACAGCTACGAGCAGTACTTC,CASSHDSYEQYF
TRBJ2-5,TRBV6-5,TRBD2,once,TGTGCCAGCAGGACGCTGGGGGGGGTACAAGAGACCCAGTACTTC,CASRTLGGVQETQYF
TRBJ2-3,TRBV10-3,TRBD2,many,TGTGCCATCAGTGAGTGGGTTAGCGGGACGTCAGATACGCAGTATTTT,CAISEWVSGTSDTQYF
TRBJ1-1,TRBV19,TRBD1,-,TGTGCCAGTAGCCACAGGGGGTCCACTGAAGCTTTCTTT,CASSHRGSTEAFF
TRBJ1-1,TRBV5-5,TRBD1,-,TGTGCCAGCAGCTTGAGGACAGGGGGTAATCGAGCTTTCTTT,CASSLRTGGNRAFF
TRBJ1-2,TRBV12-3/TRBV12-4,-,-,TGTGCCAGCAGCATCGGGAAGTATGGCTACACCTTC,CASSIGKYGYTF
TRBJ2-7,TRBV28,-,-,TGTGCCAGCAGTTTCGGGCGGCCCTCTAACGAGCAGTACTTC,CASSFGRPSNEQYF
TRBJ2-2,TRBV7-8,-,-,TGTGCCAGCAGCACGACAGGAGCGGGCACCGGGGAGCTGTTTTTT,CASSTTGAGTGELFF
TRBJ2-1,TRBV2,TRBD1,-,TGTGCCAGCAGGCGGACAGGGGGTCAACACGGCAATGAGCAGTTCTTC,CASRRTGGQHGNEQFF
TRBJ1-1,TRBV6-1,-,-,TGTGCCAGCAGTGAAGCCGGCGGTTTTGAAGCTTTCTTT,CASSEAGGFEAFF
TRBJ2-7,TRBV14,TRBD2,-,TGTGCCAGCAGCCAAGGGACTAGCGTCCATTACGAGCAGTACTTC,CASSQGTSVHYEQYF
TRBJ1-5,TRBV28,-,once,TGTGCCAGCCAGACCCTAAGCAATCAGCCCCAGCATTTT,CASQTLSNQPQHF
TRBJ2-3,TRBV5-4,TRBD1,-,TGTGCCAGCAGCCTGGGGACAGGGCCGGGCACAGATACGCAGTATTTT,CASSLGTGPGTDTQYF
TRBJ1-5,TRBV29-1,-,-,TGCAGCGTTTCGACAGCGAATCAGCCCCAGCATTTT,CSVSTANQPQHF
TRBJ2-3,TRBV2,-,-,TGTGCCAGCAGGTCGGGCGGGGCCCCAGATACGCAGTATTTT,CASRSGGAPDTQYF
TRBJ2-1,TRBV27,-,-,TGTGCCAGCAGTTCGGTATCCTCCTACAATGAGCAGTTCTTC,CASSSVSSYNEQFF
TRBJ1-1,TRBV7-8,-,-,TGTGCCAGCAGCCTCCAGTCGGACACTGAAGCTTTCTTT,CASSLQSDTEAFF
TRBJ1-1,TRBV10-1,TRBD1,-,TGCGCCAGCAGTGACGGGACAGGGAAGGCTGAAGCTTTCTTT,CASSDGTGKAEAFF
TRBJ1-1,TRBV12-3/TRBV12-4,-,-,TGTGCCAGCAGTTTAGCTCGGAACACTGAAGCTTTCTTT,CASSLARNTEAFF
TRBJ1-3,TRBV7-9,TRBD1,-,TGTGCCAGCAGCTTATGGTCGGGACAGGGTAGGAGTGGAAACACCATATATTTT,CASSLWSGQGRSGNTIYF
TRBJ2-5,TRBV19,TRBD1,-,TGTGCCAGTAGTATCCGACAGGGAGAGACCCAGTACTTC,CASSIRQGETQYF
TRBJ1-2,TRBV28,-,-,TGTGCCAGCAGTTTAGGGGCGGCTAACTATGGCTACACCTTC,CASSLGAANYGYTF
TRBJ1-1,TRBV16,-,-,TGTGCCAGCAGCCAAAGAGCGATGAACACTGAAGCTTTCTTT,CASSQRAMNTEAFF
TRBJ1-5,TRBV29-1,-,once,TGCAGCGTGGCCTATGGGCGCTTTCAGCCCCAGCATTTT,CSVAYGRFQPQHF
TRBJ2-5,TRBV14,TRBD1,-,TGTGCCAGCAGCTCGGACAGGGGGGTTTTAGAGACCCAGTACTTC,CASSSDRGVLETQYF
TRBJ2-1,TRBV28,TRBD2,-,TGTGCCAGCAGCGGGACTAGAAGTTCGGAGCAGTTCTTC,CASSGTRSSEQFF
TRBJ2-2,TRBV7-9,-,-,TGTGCCAGCAGCTTAGCGTATTGGGAACCCCAGAACACCGGGGAGCTGTTTTTT,CASSLAYWEPQNTGELFF
TRBJ2-2,TRBV11-3,-,few,TGTGCCAGCAGCTTGGGCGCCGTCGACGGGGAGCTGTTTTTT,CASSLGAVDGELFF
TRBJ2-5,TRBV19,-,-,TGTGCCAGTAGTATAGATCGGGAGACCCAGTACTTC,CASSIDRETQYF